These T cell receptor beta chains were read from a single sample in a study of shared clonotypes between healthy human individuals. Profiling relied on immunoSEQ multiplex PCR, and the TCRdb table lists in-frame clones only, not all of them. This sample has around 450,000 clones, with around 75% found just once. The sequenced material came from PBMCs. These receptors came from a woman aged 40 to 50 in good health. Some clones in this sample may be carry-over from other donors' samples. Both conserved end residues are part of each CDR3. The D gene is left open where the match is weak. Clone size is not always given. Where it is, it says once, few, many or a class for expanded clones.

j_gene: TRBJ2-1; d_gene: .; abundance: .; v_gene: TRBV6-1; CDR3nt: TGTGCCAGCAGTGAACGATTGGGACGGGAGCAGTTCTTC; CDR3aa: CASSERLGREQFF
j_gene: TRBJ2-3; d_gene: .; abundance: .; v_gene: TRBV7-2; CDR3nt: TGTGCCAGCAGCCCGAGGGCAGATACGCAGTATTTT; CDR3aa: CASSPRADTQYF
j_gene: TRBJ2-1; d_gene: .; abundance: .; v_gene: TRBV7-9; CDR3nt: TGTGCCAGCAGCCTAGGGGGCTTAGCGGGAGAGCAGTTCTTC; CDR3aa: CASSLGGLAGEQFF
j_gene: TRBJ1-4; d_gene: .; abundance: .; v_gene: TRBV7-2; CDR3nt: TGTGCCAGCAGCCCCGACAGAGCAACTAATGAAAAACTGTTTTTT; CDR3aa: CASSPDRATNEKLFF
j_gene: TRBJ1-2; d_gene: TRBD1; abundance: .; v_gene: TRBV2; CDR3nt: TGTGCCAGCACAAGGCCGGGACAGGTTGGTGGCTACACCTTC; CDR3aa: CASTRPGQVGGYTF
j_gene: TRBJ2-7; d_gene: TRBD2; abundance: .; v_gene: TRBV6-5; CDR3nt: TGTGCCAGCAGTTACCGCGGGACTAGGGACGAGCAGTACTTC; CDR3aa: CASSYRGTRDEQYF
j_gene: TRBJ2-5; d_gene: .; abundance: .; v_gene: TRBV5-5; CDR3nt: TGTGCCAGCAGTCCCGTTGGGGTTCTGGAGACCCAGTACTTC; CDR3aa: CASSPVGVLETQYF
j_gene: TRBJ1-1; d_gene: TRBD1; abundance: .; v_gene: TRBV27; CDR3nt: TGTGCCAGCAGTTCCTCCGGGACAGGGAACACTGAAGCTTTCTTT; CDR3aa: CASSSSGTGNTEAFF
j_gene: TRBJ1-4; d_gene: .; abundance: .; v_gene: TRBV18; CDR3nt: TGTGCCAGCTCACCATCTTTGGCACAGGGAAATGAAAAACTGTTTTTT; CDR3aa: CASSPSLAQGNEKLFF
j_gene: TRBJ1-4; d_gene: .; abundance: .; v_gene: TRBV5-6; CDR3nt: TGTGCCAGCAGCTTGGCTACAGGGCAAAATGAAAAACTGTTTTTT; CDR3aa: CASSLATGQNEKLFF
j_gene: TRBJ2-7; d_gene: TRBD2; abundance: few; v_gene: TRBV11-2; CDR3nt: TGTGCCAGCAGCCTCACCGGGACTAGCGGGACCTACGAGCAGTACTTC; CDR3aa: CASSLTGTSGTYEQYF
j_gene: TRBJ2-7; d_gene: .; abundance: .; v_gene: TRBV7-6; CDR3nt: TGTGCCAGCAGCCCCCTGGTTAGGGGCGAGCAGTACTTC; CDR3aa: CASSPLVRGEQYF
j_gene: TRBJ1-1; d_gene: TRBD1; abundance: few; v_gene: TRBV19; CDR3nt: TGTGCCAGTAGCACGACAGGGGACACTGAAGCTTTCTTT; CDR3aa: CASSTTGDTEAFF
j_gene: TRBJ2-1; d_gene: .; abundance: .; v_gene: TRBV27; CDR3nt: TGTGCCAGCAGTTTAGGCGGGAATCCCTACAATGAGCAGTTCTTC; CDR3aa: CASSLGGNPYNEQFF
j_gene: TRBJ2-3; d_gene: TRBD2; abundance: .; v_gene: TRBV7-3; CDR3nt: TGTGCCAGCAGCTCCCTTGGACTAGCGGGAGGAAGGCAAGATACGCAGTATTTT; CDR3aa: CASSSLGLAGGRQDTQYF
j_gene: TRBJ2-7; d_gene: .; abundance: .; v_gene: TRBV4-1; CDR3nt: TGCGCCAGCGGCCCAGAGGGAGCGGCGACCTACGAGCAGTACTTC; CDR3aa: CASGPEGAATYEQYF
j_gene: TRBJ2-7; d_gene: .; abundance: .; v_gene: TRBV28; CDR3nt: TGTGCCAGCAGTAAATCCCTGGCAGGGCGCTACGAGCAGTACTTC; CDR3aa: CASSKSLAGRYEQYF
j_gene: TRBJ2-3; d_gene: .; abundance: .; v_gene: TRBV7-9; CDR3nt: TGTGCCAGCAGCCGACAGACGATTACTAGCACAGATACGCAGTATTTT; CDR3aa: CASSRQTITSTDTQYF
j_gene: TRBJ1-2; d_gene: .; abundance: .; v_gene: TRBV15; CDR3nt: TGTGCCACCAGCAGAGATTTATCGGCGTCGACGAGCGGCTACACCTTC; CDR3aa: CATSRDLSASTSGYTF
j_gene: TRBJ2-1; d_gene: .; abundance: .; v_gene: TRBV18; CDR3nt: TGTGCCAGCTCACCAGCTCAGTCCCACAATGAGCAGTTCTTC; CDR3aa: CASSPAQSHNEQFF
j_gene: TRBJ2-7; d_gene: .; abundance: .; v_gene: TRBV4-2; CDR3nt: TGTGCCAGCAGCCAAGGGTCGCTCCACGAGCAGTACTTC; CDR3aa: CASSQGSLHEQYF
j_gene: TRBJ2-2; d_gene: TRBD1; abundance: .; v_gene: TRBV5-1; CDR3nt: TGCGCCAGCAGCCTCCAAGACAGGGTCGGGGAGCTGTTTTTT; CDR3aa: CASSLQDRVGELFF
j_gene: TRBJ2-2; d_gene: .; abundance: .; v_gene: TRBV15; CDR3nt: TGTGCCACCAGCAGAGATTATACGGGGGCGAACACCGGGGAGCTGTTTTTT; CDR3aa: CATSRDYTGANTGELFF
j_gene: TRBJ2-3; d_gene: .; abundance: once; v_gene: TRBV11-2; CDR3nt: TGTGCCAGCAGCTTAGGGTTGTTTGCGGACAGCACAGATACGCAGTATTTT; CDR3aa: CASSLGLFADSTDTQYF
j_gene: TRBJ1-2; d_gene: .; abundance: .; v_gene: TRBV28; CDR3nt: TGTGCCAGCAGTTTCTCCGGAAGGGCGTTCTATGGCTACACCTTC; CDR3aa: CASSFSGRAFYGYTF
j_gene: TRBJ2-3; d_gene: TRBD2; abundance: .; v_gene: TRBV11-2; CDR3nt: TGTGCCAGCAGCTCACGACTAGCGGGAGGTACAGATACGCAGTATTTT; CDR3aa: CASSSRLAGGTDTQYF
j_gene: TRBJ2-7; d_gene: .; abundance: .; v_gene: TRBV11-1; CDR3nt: TGTGCCAGCAGCCCGCGGGACGGGTCCTACGAGCAGTACTTC; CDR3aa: CASSPRDGSYEQYF
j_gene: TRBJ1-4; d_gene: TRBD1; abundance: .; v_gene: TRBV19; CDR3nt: TGTGCCAGTACTCACAGGGGAGAAGGTGAAAAACTGTTTTTT; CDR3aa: CASTHRGEGEKLFF
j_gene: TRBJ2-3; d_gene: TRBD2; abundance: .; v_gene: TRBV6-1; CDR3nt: TGTGCCAGCAGTGAATGGACTAGGCCATCCCTCACAGATACGCAGTATTTT; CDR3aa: CASSEWTRPSLTDTQYF
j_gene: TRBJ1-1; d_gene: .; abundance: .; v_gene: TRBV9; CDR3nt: TGTGCCAGCTCAAAGAGGGGGGAGGAGGCTTTCTTT; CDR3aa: CASSKRGEEAFF
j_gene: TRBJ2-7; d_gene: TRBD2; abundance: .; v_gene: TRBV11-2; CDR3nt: TGTGCCAGCAGCCCCGGACTAGCCAGCTCCTACGAGCAGTACTTC; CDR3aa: CASSPGLASSYEQYF
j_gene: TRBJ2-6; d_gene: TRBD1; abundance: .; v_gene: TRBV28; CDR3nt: TGTGCCAGCAGTATAGTGGGACAGGGTGTTGGGGCCAACGTCCTGACTTTC; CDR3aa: CASSIVGQGVGANVLTF
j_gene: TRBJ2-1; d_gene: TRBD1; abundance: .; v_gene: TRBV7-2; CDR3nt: TGTGCCAGCAGCCCCGACAGGGTACCGTTCTTC; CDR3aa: CASSPDRVPFF
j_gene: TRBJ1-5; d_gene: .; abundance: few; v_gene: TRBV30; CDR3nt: TGTGCCTGGAGTGTCGGGCCGTCGTCGCCCCAGCATTTT; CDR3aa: CAWSVGPSSPQHF
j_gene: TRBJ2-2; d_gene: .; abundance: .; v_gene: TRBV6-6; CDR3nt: TGTGCCAGCAGTAAAAGCGGGTCCACCGGGGAGCTGTTTTTT; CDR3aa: CASSKSGSTGELFF
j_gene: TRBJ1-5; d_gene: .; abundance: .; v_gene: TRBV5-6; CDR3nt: TGTGCCAGCAGCTTGGCCGCGTTTAGCAATCAGCCCCAGCATTTT; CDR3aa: CASSLAAFSNQPQHF
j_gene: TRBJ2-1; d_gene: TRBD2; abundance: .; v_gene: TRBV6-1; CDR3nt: TGTGCCAGCAGTGGTCGAGCGGGAGGACTTTACAATGAGCAGTTCTTC; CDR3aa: CASSGRAGGLYNEQFF
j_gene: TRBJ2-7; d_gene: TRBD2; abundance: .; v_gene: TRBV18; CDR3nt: TGTGCCAGCTCACCAGGGGCGGGGGGAGCCTACGAGCAGTACTTC; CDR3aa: CASSPGAGGAYEQYF
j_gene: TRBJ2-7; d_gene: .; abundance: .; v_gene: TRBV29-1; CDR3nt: TGCAGCGTTGAGACCCCGGGTAGGGAGCAGTACTTC; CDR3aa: CSVETPGREQYF
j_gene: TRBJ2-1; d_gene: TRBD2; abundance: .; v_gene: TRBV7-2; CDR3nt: TGTGCCAGCAGCCTCGAGCGGGAGGATGAGCAGTTCTTC; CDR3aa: CASSLEREDEQFF
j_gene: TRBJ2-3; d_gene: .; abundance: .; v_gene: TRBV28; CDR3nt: TGTGCCAGCTCGGCGTCAGATACGCAGTATTTT; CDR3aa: CASSASDTQYF
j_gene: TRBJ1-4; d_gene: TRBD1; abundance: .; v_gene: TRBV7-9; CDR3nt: TGTGCCAGCAGCCGTGGGACAGGTACAACTAATGAAAAACTGTTTTTT; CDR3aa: CASSRGTGTTNEKLFF
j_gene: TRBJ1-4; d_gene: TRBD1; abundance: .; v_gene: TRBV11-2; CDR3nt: TGTGCCAGCAGCCCGGGGACAGGGTATGAAAAACTGTTTTTT; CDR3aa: CASSPGTGYEKLFF
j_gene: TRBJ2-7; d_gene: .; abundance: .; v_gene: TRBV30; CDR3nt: TGTGCCTGGAGTGCATCCCTAGAGGGCGAGCAGTACTTC; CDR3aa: CAWSASLEGEQYF
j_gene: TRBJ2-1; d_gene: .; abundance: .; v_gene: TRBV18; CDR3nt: TGTGCCAGCTCACCACCGACAAATGAGCAGTTCTTC; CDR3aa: CASSPPTNEQFF
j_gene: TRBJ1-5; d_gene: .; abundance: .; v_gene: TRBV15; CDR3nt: TGTGCCACCAGCAGTTCCCAGAGTAGTCGGGGTCAGCCCCAGCATTTT; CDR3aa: CATSSSQSSRGQPQHF
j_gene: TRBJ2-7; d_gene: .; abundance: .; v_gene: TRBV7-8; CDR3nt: TGTGCCAGCAGCGCTGACAGATTTAGCGGTCCCTACGAGCAGTACTTC; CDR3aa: CASSADRFSGPYEQYF
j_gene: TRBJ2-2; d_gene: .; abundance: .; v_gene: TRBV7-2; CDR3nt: TGTGCCAGCAGCTTACCCGGGACGGTAACCGGGGAGCTGTTTTTT; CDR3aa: CASSLPGTVTGELFF
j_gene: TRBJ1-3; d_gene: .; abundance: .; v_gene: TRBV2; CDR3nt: TGTGCCAGCAATGTTGGAAACACCATATATTTT; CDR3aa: CASNVGNTIYF
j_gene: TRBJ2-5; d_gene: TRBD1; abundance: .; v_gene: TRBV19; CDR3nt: TGTGCCAGTACTCCGGGACAGAGAAAAGAGACCCAGTACTTC; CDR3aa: CASTPGQRKETQYF
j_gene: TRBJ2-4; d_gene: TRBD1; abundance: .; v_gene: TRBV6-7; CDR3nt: TGTGCCAGCAGTTACCCCCCTAGGGGGCGTCTAGCCAAAAACATTCAGTACTTC; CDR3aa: CASSYPPRGRLAKNIQYF
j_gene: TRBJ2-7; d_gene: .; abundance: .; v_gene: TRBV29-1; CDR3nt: TGCAGCGTTAAAAAGGGGACTTTGGACGAGCAGTACTTC; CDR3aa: CSVKKGTLDEQYF
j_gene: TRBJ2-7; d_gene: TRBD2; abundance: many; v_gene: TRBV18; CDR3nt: TGTGCCAGCTCACCGTGGGCTAGCGGTGATTACGAGCAGTACTTC; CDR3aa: CASSPWASGDYEQYF